Detailed here is one T cell receptor (beta chain). The CDR3 spans 14 residues. Per the germline V gene, CDR1 is KGHDR and CDR2 is SFDVKD. V was pared by 3 bases and J by 11 bases, with 6 bases of the junction left unmatched. This entry is derived from a study of blood T cell repertoires in COVID-19. For the study at large: COVID-19 samples from acute and convalescent phases originated in the United States, Italy and Spain. Sample material is recorded as cDNA or gDNA derived from T cells, B-cell-depleted T cells, or PBMCs.

Original data processing: Reference gene primer amplification yielded estimated nucleated cell counts. Libraries were prepared by immunoSEQ multiplex PCR; TCRdb keeps only in-frame clonotypes and omits some of them. V and J calls and clone size are copied from that table; D and trimming were computed from the DNA. The data contain approximately 250,000 clones, about 83% of them singletons. The chain recombines TRBV24-1 with TRBJ1-1; 12 bases map to TRBD1. The specimen sequenced was peripheral blood. This TCR came from a human donor in a cohort sampled during active COVID-19. Here the CDR3 reads CATSDPGQGASAFF. The DNA for the CDR3 is TGTGCCACCAGTGATCCGGGACAGGGGGCTTCGGCTTTCTTT.